Listed below are T cell receptor beta chains from one sample, sequenced in a study of CD8+ T cells in alopecia areata. TCRdb keeps only in-frame clones here, not all; method: immunoSEQ multiplex PCR. The sample comprises under 350,000 clones, over 45% of which are singletons, and around 1.7% rests with the top ten. This sample comprised CD4+ T cells sorted from blood, obtained at week 24, from a patient treated with tofacitinib. The origin of the receptors is a human donor with alopecia areata. Each CDR3 is given with its conserved first and last residue. The D gene is left open where the match is weak. Clone size is shown for a subset of rows, as once, few, many or a class of expanded clone.

few	TRBV28	.	14	TRBJ1-2	CASSYGAANYGYTF	TGTGCCAGCAGTTACGGGGCCGCTAACTATGGCTACACCTTC
.	TRBV28	.	16	TRBJ2-1	CASRATGLGAYNEQFF	TGTGCCAGCAGAGCAACAGGGTTGGGAGCCTACAATGAGCAGTTCTTC
.	TRBV4-2	TRBD2	16	TRBJ2-3	CASSQASGGLTDTQYF	TGTGCCAGCAGCCAAGCTAGCGGGGGCCTCACAGATACGCAGTATTTT
.	TRBV6-1	TRBD2	17	TRBJ2-5	CASSVPSGGAGQETQYF	TGTGCCAGCAGTGTACCCTCCGGGGGGGCCGGTCAAGAGACCCAGTACTTC
.	TRBV9	.	17	TRBJ2-2	CASSVEGGALRTGELFF	TGTGCCAGCAGCGTAGAAGGTGGGGCCCTTAGGACCGGGGAGCTGTTTTTT
.	TRBV4-3	TRBD1	14	TRBJ1-6	CASSHGTGGSPLHF	TGCGCCAGCAGCCACGGGACAGGGGGTTCACCCCTCCACTTT
.	TRBV5-1	.	14	TRBJ1-1	CASSLDRSNTEAFF	TGCGCCAGCAGCTTGGACAGATCGAACACTGAAGCTTTCTTT
.	TRBV13	.	12	TRBJ1-2	CASSFAGGGYTF	TGTGCCAGCAGCTTTGCGGGTGGCGGCTACACCTTC
.	TRBV11-2	.	13	TRBJ1-2	CASSIDSGDGYTF	TGTGCCAGCAGCATCGACAGTGGGGATGGCTACACCTTC
.	TRBV7-7	TRBD2	16	TRBJ2-5	CASSLGLAGSQETQYF	TGTGCTAGCAGCTTAGGGCTAGCGGGGTCCCAAGAGACCCAGTACTTC
.	TRBV7-9	.	11	TRBJ2-2	CASSRTGELFF	TGTGCCAGCAGCCGCACCGGGGAGCTGTTTTTT
.	TRBV5-1	.	14	TRBJ2-4	CASSSGTGGNIQYF	TGCGCCAGCAGCTCAGGGACTGGGGGAAACATTCAGTACTTC
.	TRBV5-4	TRBD1	17	TRBJ2-6	CASSLPTGGAGANVLTF	TGTGCCAGCAGCTTACCCACAGGGGGCGCTGGGGCCAACGTCCTGACTTTC
.	TRBV18	.	16	TRBJ2-7	CASSLARDGYSYEQYF	TGTGCCAGCTCACTAGCTCGGGACGGATACTCCTACGAGCAGTACTTC
.	TRBV20-1	.	10	TRBJ1-1	CSADQIQAFF	TGCAGTGCGGATCAGATTCAAGCTTTCTTT
.	TRBV29-1	.	14	TRBJ1-6	CSVEEGVRGSPLHF	TGCAGCGTTGAAGAAGGCGTTAGGGGGTCACCCCTCCACTTT
.	TRBV4-1	.	15	TRBJ2-1	CASSPVGGSYNEQFF	TGCGCCAGCAGCCCTGTAGGCGGGTCCTACAATGAGCAGTTCTTC
.	TRBV4-1	.	17	TRBJ2-2	CASSQGGGRARTGELFF	TGCGCCAGCAGCCAAGGCGGTGGCAGGGCTCGAACCGGGGAGCTGTTTTTT
.	TRBV2	.	15	TRBJ2-6	CASSARVSGANVLTF	TGTGCCAGCAGCGCTAGAGTCTCTGGGGCCAACGTCCTGACTTTC
.	TRBV9	.	14	TRBJ2-7	CASSVEGGAYEQYF	TGTGCCAGCAGCGTAGAAGGGGGGGCCTACGAGCAGTACTTC
.	TRBV10-3	.	14	TRBJ1-1	CAISVSNRERGAFF	TGTGCCATCAGTGTATCAAACAGGGAAAGGGGAGCTTTCTTT
few	TRBV30	TRBD1	13	TRBJ1-2	CASSATGWYGYTF	TGTGCCTCAAGTGCGACAGGGTGGTATGGCTACACCTTC
once	TRBV29-1	.	11	TRBJ1-2	CSVGGGNGYTF	TGCAGCGTTGGAGGGGGAAATGGCTACACCTTC
.	TRBV30	.	14	TRBJ1-6	CAWRPLGSGSPLHF	TGTGCCTGGAGACCCCTGGGGTCAGGTTCACCCCTCCACTTT
.	TRBV7-2	.	13	TRBJ2-7	CASSSGGTDVQYF	TGTGCCAGCAGCTCAGGGGGGACAGACGTTCAGTACTTC
.	TRBV30	.	15	TRBJ2-6	CAWDLGGPGANVLTF	TGTGCCTGGGATCTGGGGGGCCCTGGGGCCAACGTCCTGACTTTC
.	TRBV7-2	.	14	TRBJ2-1	CASSVQQGPNEQFF	TGTGCCAGCAGCGTCCAGCAGGGACCAAATGAGCAGTTCTTC
once	TRBV6-5	.	14	TRBJ1-4	CASSPSWVNEKLFF	TGTGCCAGCAGCCCCTCCTGGGTTAATGAAAAACTGTTTTTT
few	TRBV19	.	15	TRBJ2-5	CASSSRALGAETQYF	TGTGCCAGTAGTAGCCGGGCTCTGGGGGCGGAGACCCAGTACTTC
.	TRBV29-1	TRBD1	13	TRBJ2-5	CSVQTGGGETQYF	TGCAGCGTTCAAACAGGGGGCGGAGAGACCCAGTACTTC
.	TRBV28	.	16	TRBJ2-3	CASRSPQGGGPDTQYF	TGTGCCAGCAGATCCCCTCAGGGGGGGGGCCCCGATACGCAGTATTTT
.	TRBV6-1	.	13	TRBJ1-6	CASSEVLTSPLHF	TGTGCCAGCAGTGAAGTGCTGACTTCACCCCTCCACTTT
.	TRBV30	TRBD1	15	TRBJ1-6	CAWRYLQGDNSPLHF	TGTGCCTGGAGGTACCTGCAGGGGGATAATTCACCCCTCCACTTT
.	TRBV18	.	10	TRBJ2-1	CASGGDEQFF	TGTGCCAGTGGGGGCGATGAGCAGTTCTTC